Below, 20 T cell receptor beta chains from the same sample are listed, as sequenced in a study of blood T cell repertoires in COVID-19 (dated by TCRdb to 2018 to 2020). The receptor library was made with the immunoSEQ multiplex PCR assay. Held by TCRdb, this immuneACCESS table contains in-frame sequences only and omits some clones. Under half of the omission traces to an unresolved V gene where checked; the cause of the rest is unknown. Here the sample has 240,000 or so clones; approximately 90% occur a single time. The ten largest account for approximately 0.9% of the sample. Sample: PBMCs or T cells enriched from blood (not recorded which). All receptors come from a man over 45 who had been exposed to COVID-19.

The chain is built from TRBV12-5 and TRBJ1-2; D is ambiguous. Trimming pared 5 bases from V and 4 bases from J, leaving 17 bases between. The CDR3 is 15 amino acids. The V gene's germline CDR1 is LGHNT and CDR2 FRNRAP. The CDR3 DNA reads TGTGCTAGTGGTCTCATTCAGGAAGATAGCTATGGCTACACCTTC. Translating gives CASGLIQEDSYGYTF. The whole variable domain, filled in from reference TRBV12-5 and TRBJ1-2, reads DARVTQTPRHKVTEMGQEVTMRCQPILGHNTVFWYRQTMMQGLELLAYFRNRAPLDDSGMPKDRFSAEMPDATLATLKIQPSEPRDSAVYFCASGLIQEDSYGYTFGSGTRLTVV.

The chain recombines TRBV7-3 with TRBJ2-7; unclear D gene. With 4 bases removed from V and 9 bases from J, the gap between germline ends came to 13 bases. Per germline, CDR1 SGHTA and CDR2 FQGTGA. CDR3 length: 12 amino acids. The CDR3 DNA reads as TGTGCCAGCAGCTCCGACGGAGCAGTGCAGTACTTC. Translation: CASSSDGAVQYF.

This chain joins TRBV28 and TRBJ1-1; D is perhaps TRBD1 (5 bases). The germline gives CDR1 MDHEN, CDR2 SYDVKM. V was trimmed by 6 bases and J by 6 bases, leaving 26 bases between them. This CDR3 region has 17 residues. The CDR3 coding sequence is TGTGCCAGCAGCCTACCGGGACTTTACCTAACCGACGCTGAAGCTTTCTTT. Amino acids: CASSLPGLYLTDAEAFF.

The gene calls are TRBV19 and TRBJ1-1, with TRBD1 matching 9 bases. The V segment lost 3 bases and the J segment 1 base; nucleotides outside the gene matches: 0. The CDR3 consists of 14 residues. Germline V gene data show CDR1 as LNHDA and CDR2 as SQIVND (reference sequence). CDR3 in amino acids: CASSMDRGNTEAFF. For the CDR3, the DNA is TGTGCCAGTAGTATGGACAGGGGGAACACTGAAGCTTTCTTT. Supplemented by reference TRBV19 and TRBJ1-1, the full variable domain reads DGGITQSPKYLFRKEGQNVTLSCEQNLNHDAMYWYRQDPGQGLRLIYYSQIVNDFQKGDIAEGYSVSREKKESFPLTVTSAQKNPTAFYLCASSMDRGNTEAFFGQGTRLTVV.

The chain links TRBV6-5 to TRBJ1-6; weak D call: TRBD1 (5 bases). Trimming removed 2 bases at V and 10 bases at J, with 9 bases between. The CDR3 runs to 13 residues. Germline V gives CDR1 MNHEY, CDR2 SVGAGI. The CDR3 DNA follows: TGTGCCAGCAGTTACCAAAGGGGCTCACCCCTCCACTTT. Residues: CASSYQRGSPLHF.

This sequence joins TRBV18 and TRBJ2-5; possible D gene TRBD1, 6 bases. This CDR3 has 16 residues. Germline values: CDR1 KGHSH, CDR2 LQKENI. Trimming stripped 5 bases from V and 1 base from J, with 17 bases between. This chain's CDR3 is CASSSQRQVIQETQYF. The CDR3 region has the DNA TGTGCCAGCTCAAGCCAACGACAGGTGATCCAAGAGACCCAGTACTTC.

This chain links TRBV5-1 with TRBJ2-3; TRBD1 might be the D (6 bases). Trimming removed 0 bases from V and 2 bases from J, with 16 bases in between. CDR1 and CDR2 (germline): SGHRS, YFSETQ. This CDR3 spans 17 amino acids. CDR3 protein: CASSLGAGGHITDTQYF. CDR3 bases: TGCGCCAGCAGCTTGGGGGCTGGGGGACATATCACAGATACGCAGTATTTT. The variable domain in full, completed from reference TRBV5-1 and TRBJ2-3, reads KAGVTQTPRYLIKTRGQQVTLSCSPISGHRSVSWYQQTPGQGLQFLFEYFSETQRNKGNFPGRFSGRQFSNSRSEMNVSTLELGDSALYLCASSLGAGGHITDTQYFGPGTRLTVL.

The rearrangement joins TRBV5-1 to TRBJ2-5; 12 nucleotides line up with TRBD2. This CDR3 is 16 amino acids long. In germline, CDR1 is SGHRS, CDR2 YFSETQ. Trimming removed 0 bases from V and 3 bases from J; junction bases left unmatched: 3. The CDR3 here is CASSLARLAGEETQYF. Here the CDR3 DNA reads TGCGCCAGCAGCTTGGCCAGACTAGCGGGAGAAGAGACCCAGTACTTC. The variable domain in full, with the rest retrieved from reference TRBV5-1 and TRBJ2-5, is KAGVTQTPRYLIKTRGQQVTLSCSPISGHRSVSWYQQTPGQGLQFLFEYFSETQRNKGNFPGRFSGRQFSNSRSEMNVSTLELGDSALYLCASSLARLAGEETQYFGPGTRLLVL.

The chain uses TRBV27 and TRBJ1-2; 7 bases map to TRBD1. The junction had 11 bases not matched to a gene; V was cut back by 6 bases and J by 7 bases. The CDR3 is 14 residues long. Germline CDR1 is MNHEY and CDR2 is SMNVEV (reference sequence). CDR3: CASSRIGGAGGYTF. As DNA, the CDR3 is TGTGCCAGCAGCCGGATAGGGGGCGCGGGTGGCTACACCTTC.

The chain carries TRBV5-1 and TRBJ1-1; 9 bases align to TRBD1. Germline loops: CDR1 SGHRS, CDR2 YFSETQ. With V trimmed by 5 bases and J by 11 bases, 4 bases remained unmatched. CDR3 size: 11 residues. The CDR3 here is CASSSGTGAFF. The CDR3 DNA follows: TGCGCCAGCAGTTCCGGGACAGGGGCTTTCTTT.

The rearrangement uses TRBV18 and TRBJ1-4; D not resolved. The CDR3 totals 13 residues. V dropped 3 bases and J dropped 0 bases, with 2 bases sitting between them. Germline-derived CDR1 and CDR2 are KGHSH and LQKENI. The CDR3 bases are TGTGCCAGCTCACCCGCAACTAATGAAAAACTGTTTTTT. Protein product: CASSPATNEKLFF.

This clone was seen just once. The chain has TRBV5-1 and TRBJ1-3, with a possible D match to TRBD1 (5 bases). Germline lookup yields CDR1 SGHRS and CDR2 YFSETQ. V was pared by 1 base and J by 2 bases, with 13 bases between. CDR3 size: 16 residues. CDR3 region: CASSLFGQGPGNTIYF. The CDR3 bases are TGCGCCAGCAGCTTGTTTGGGCAGGGCCCTGGAAACACCATATATTTT.

This chain uses TRBV20-1 with TRBJ1-5; D unclear. Germline V gives CDR1 DFQATT, CDR2 SNEGSKA (reference sequence). This CDR3 is built from 13 residues. V dropped 3 bases and J dropped 3 bases, with 9 bases sitting between them. The CDR3 here is CSASRTPNQPQHF. The DNA for the CDR3 is TGCAGTGCTAGTAGAACACCCAATCAGCCCCAGCATTTT.

The chain joins TRBV28 to TRBJ1-2; possibly TRBD1 for D (6 bases). The germline gives CDR1 MDHEN, CDR2 SYDVKM. The V end was cut by 7 bases, the J end by 2 bases, with 11 bases between. The CDR3 loop spans 13 amino acids. The CDR3 bases are TGTGCCAGCACCAAAGACAGGAACTATGGCTACACCTTC. Amino acids: CASTKDRNYGYTF.

The rearrangement links TRBV7-3 to TRBJ2-3, with D possibly matching TRBD2 (6 bases). Germline V gene data show CDR1 as SGHTA and CDR2 as FQGTGA. Trimming left V 2 bases short and J 1 base short, with 13 bases between. This CDR3 contains 16 residues. CDR3 region: CASSLSASGRTDTQYF. CDR3 nucleotide sequence: TGTGCCAGCAGCTTATCGGCCAGCGGGCGCACAGATACGCAGTATTTT.

V gene TRBV7-8 combines with J gene TRBJ2-7; D possibly corresponds to TRBD2 (5 bases). Between the trimmed V and J ends, which lost 1 base and 3 bases, there was a span of 7 bases. Per the germline V gene, CDR1 is SGHVS and CDR2 is FQNEAQ. The CDR3 runs 13 residues. The CDR3 loop reads CASSLVGVYEQYV. CDR3 nucleotides: TGTGCCAGCAGCTTAGTGGGAGTCTACGAGCAGTACGTC.

The chain joins TRBV9 to TRBJ2-1, with 7 nucleotides matching TRBD2. V shed 3 bases and J 2 bases; nucleotides not matched to a gene: 11. Germline V gene sequence: CDR1 SGDLS, CDR2 YYNGEE. The CDR3 spans 17 residues. The CDR3 DNA is TGTGCCAGCAGCGGCGACCGACTAGCAGAGCCCTACAATGAGCAGTTCTTC. Its translation: CASSGDRLAEPYNEQFF.

V is TRBV7-2 and J is TRBJ2-3, with 14 bases identical to TRBD2. Germline trimming cut 1 base from V and 0 bases from J; bases unmatched to any gene: 3. This CDR3 has 18 residues. Germline V gene lookup returns CDR1 SGHTA and CDR2 FQGNSA. This chain's CDR3 is CASSLVGTSGGSTDTQYF. As DNA, the CDR3 is TGTGCCAGCAGCTTAGTTGGGACTAGCGGGGGTAGCACAGATACGCAGTATTTT.

The CDR3 is CASSRTRDSSYEQYF. DNA for the CDR3: TGCGCCAGCAGCCGGACCCGGGACTCGTCCTACGAGCAGTACTTC. The rearrangement uses TRBV4-1 and TRBJ2-7, with D perhaps matching TRBD2 (6 bases). Germline CDR1 MGHRA, CDR2 YSYEKL. CDR3 length: 15 residues. The V end was cut by 4 bases, the J end by 1 base, with 14 bases between.

This chain joins TRBV11-3 and TRBJ2-1; 7 bases fit TRBD2. V shed 5 bases, J shed 0 bases, and the junction held 4 bases outside the gene matches. Germline CDR1 and CDR2: SGHNT and YENEEA. This CDR3 has 15 amino acids. This CDR3 is CASSLLAASYNEQFF. The CDR3 coding sequence is TGTGCCAGCAGCCTTCTAGCGGCCTCCTACAATGAGCAGTTCTTC.